This TCR beta chain was sequenced in a study of identical twins. Broader study findings: The degree of excess twin sharing was weaker in beta out-of-frame sequences.

TCRdb fed the 5' RACE reads into MiXCR, producing one record per CDR3 protein. The table has under 300,000 distinct CDR3 sequences, over 12% seen once. As regards this clonotype: Its antigen remains unknown.

V was trimmed by 2 bases and J by 8 bases, leaving 9 bases between them. The CDR3 is 12 residues long. Germline CDR1 and CDR2: SGHTA and FQGNSA. This clonotype was obtained from a woman aged 18 to 35 in good health. The specimen was memory (CD45RO+) T cells sorted from blood. The gene calls are TRBV7-2 and TRBJ1-2; D is uncertain. The CDR3 nucleotides are TGTGCCAGCAGCTTATACGGCGGCGGCTACACCTTC. It encodes CASSLYGGGYTF.